The T cell receptor beta chain under discussion was sequenced for a study of T cells in Graves' hyperthyroidism and ophthalmopathy. Study at large: Pretreatment peripheral blood was obtained at initial diagnosis.

RNA transcripts provided the source from which TCR beta CDR3 regions were amplified. During a first-round RT-PCR of the TCR CDR3, the HTBI primer set was used. TCRdb passed the multiplex PCR reads through MiXCR, listing each CDR3 protein once. Of 200,000 to 250,000 distinct CDR3 sequences listed, roughly a sixth are singletons. CDR1 and CDR2 from the germline V gene are WSHSY and SAAADI. V dropped 5 bases and J dropped 4 bases, with 12 bases sitting between them. This CDR3 has 14 amino acids. There are many counts of this clonotype. The sample consisted of blood. The chain employs TRBV10-2 and TRBJ2-1; D is possibly TRBD2 (5 bases). This TCR came from a woman aged 45-65 years with Graves' hyperthyroidism. Here the CDR3 reads CASSLLTGYNEQFF. Here the CDR3 DNA reads TGCGCCAGCAGTCTACTAACGGGGTACAATGAGCAGTTCTTC.